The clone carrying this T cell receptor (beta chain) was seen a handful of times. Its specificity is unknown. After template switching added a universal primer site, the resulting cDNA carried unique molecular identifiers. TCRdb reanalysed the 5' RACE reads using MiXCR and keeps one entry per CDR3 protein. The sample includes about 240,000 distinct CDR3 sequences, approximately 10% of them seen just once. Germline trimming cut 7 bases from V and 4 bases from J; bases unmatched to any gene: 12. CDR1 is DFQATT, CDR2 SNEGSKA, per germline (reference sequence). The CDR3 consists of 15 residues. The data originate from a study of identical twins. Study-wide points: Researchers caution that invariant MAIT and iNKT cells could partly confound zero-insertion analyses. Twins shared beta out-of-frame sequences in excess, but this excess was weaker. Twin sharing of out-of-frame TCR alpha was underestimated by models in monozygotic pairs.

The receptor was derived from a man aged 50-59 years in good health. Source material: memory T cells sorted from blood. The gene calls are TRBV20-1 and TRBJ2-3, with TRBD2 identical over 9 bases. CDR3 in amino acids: CSVGKPGTSPDTQYF. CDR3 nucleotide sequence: TGCAGTGTTGGGAAACCCGGGACTAGCCCAGATACGCAGTATTTT.